Given below is one T cell receptor beta chain in context. This sample stems from a study of blood T cell repertoires in COVID-19. About the research overall: What the recovered Cohort 3 donors had was two negative PCRs, clearance, or symptom resolution. Specimens from acute and convalescent COVID-19 originated in the United States, Italy and Spain.

Using immunoSEQ multiplex PCR, the repertoire was profiled, and TCRdb retains in-frame clones only, with some absent. The table lists approximately 150,000 clones, 75% to 90% of them singletons, with more than 3% in the top ten. Germline V gives CDR1 LNHNV, CDR2 YYDKDF (reference sequence). Deletions cut 5 bases from V and 9 bases from J, with 19 bases between. The CDR3 has 14 residues. Ages ranged from roughly 18 to 100 years, with residence in 24 US areas. Donors were grouped by their self-reported clinical history. The TCR originated in a man over 45 in a cohort exposed to, infected with or recovered from COVID-19 (not recorded which). This chain connects TRBV15 to TRBJ1-2, with a possible D match to TRBD1 (5 bases). The sample was PBMCs or T cells enriched from blood (not recorded which). The CDR3 coding sequence is TGTGCCACCAGCGGGGACGGATCGGGGGTGAGCTACACCTTC. This translates into CATSGDGSGVSYTF.